These T cell receptor beta chains were read from a single sample in a study of blood T cells in healthy people across ages. MiXCR was run by TCRdb on the 5' RACE reads, yielding one entry per CDR3 protein. The table records 700,000 to 850,000 distinct CDR3 sequences, 50% to 65% of them present only once. Sequencing was done on a sample of blood. These TCRs come from a man older than 75 in good health. The CDR3 runs from the conserved cysteine through the conserved F or W. The D gene is left open where the match is weak. Part of the rows lack a size; the others show once, few, many or a class for expanded clones.

j_call,v_call,d_call,clone_size,cdr3_nt,cdr3_aa
TRBJ2-5,TRBV20-1,-,few,TGCAGTGCTAGAGATCTAGGGAAAGAGACCCAGTACTTC,CSARDLGKETQYF
TRBJ2-1,TRBV6-1,TRBD2,-,TGTGCCAGCAGCCACGCCGAGGGACTAGCGACCTACAATGAGCAGTTCTTC,CASSHAEGLATYNEQFF
TRBJ2-5,TRBV4-1,-,-,TGCGCCAGCAGCCCGAAAAGATACAATGAGCAGTACTTC,CASSPKRYNEQYF
TRBJ2-1,TRBV24-1,TRBD2,-,TGTGCCACCAGTGATTTGCTAGCGGGAGCGGTCAATGAGCAGTTCTTC,CATSDLLAGAVNEQFF
TRBJ2-1,TRBV6-5,-,-,TGTGCCAGCAGTTACGGGGGCCGGGGCGGGGAGCAGTTCTTC,CASSYGGRGGEQFF
TRBJ2-7,TRBV21-1,-,-,TGTGCCAGCAGCACCAAGATCGGGGAGGGTAACTCCTACGAGCAGTACTTC,CASSTKIGEGNSYEQYF
TRBJ2-1,TRBV11-2,TRBD2,-,TGTGCCAGCAGCTTAGAAAGGACTAGCGGGCGCAATGAGCAGTTCTTC,CASSLERTSGRNEQFF
TRBJ1-2,TRBV14,-,few,TGTGCCAGCAGCCTAAGGACTTGGGGCTACACCTTC,CASSLRTWGYTF
TRBJ1-2,TRBV6-2/TRBV6-3,-,-,TGTGCCAGCGGATTTAGCAATGGTAGGGGCTACACCTTC,CASGFSNGRGYTF
TRBJ1-6,TRBV9,-,-,TGTGCCAGCAGCGCCACCGATAATTCACCCCTCCACTTT,CASSATDNSPLHF
TRBJ2-1,TRBV7-3,TRBD2,once,TGTGCCAGCAGCTTAACGTTCTTGGCGGGAGTTATTGATGAGCAGTTCTTC,CASSLTFLAGVIDEQFF
TRBJ2-1,TRBV20-1,TRBD2,few,TGCAGTGCTAGAGTCAGCGGGAGGGGCTCCTACAATGAGCAGTTCTTC,CSARVSGRGSYNEQFF
TRBJ2-7,TRBV20-1,TRBD2,few,TGCAGTGCTCCCTCGGATAGCGGGAGCTCCTACGAGCAGTACTTC,CSAPSDSGSSYEQYF
TRBJ1-2,TRBV20-1,TRBD1,-,TGCAGTGCTAGAGATGATCGGGGACAGGGCTATGGCTACACCTTC,CSARDDRGQGYGYTF
TRBJ1-2,TRBV6-1,TRBD1,-,TGTGCCAGCAAACAGGGGGCTGGTTATGGCTACACCTTC,CASKQGAGYGYTF
TRBJ2-4,TRBV6-5,TRBD2,-,TGTGCCAGCAGTTACTCCGGCGGGAGTGGCTGGGAGCAGTACTTC,CASSYSGGSGWEQYF
TRBJ2-6,TRBV13,-,-,TGTGCCACCAACGCCCGGGGGGCCAACGTCCTGACTTTC,CATNARGANVLTF
TRBJ2-1,TRBV5-6,-,-,TGTGCCAGCAGCTTGGATCGAGCTCAACTGCCTAATGAGCAGTTCTTC,CASSLDRAQLPNEQFF
TRBJ1-2,TRBV20-1,-,-,TGCAGTGCGCCCCCTTGGGGGGAGGGTGGCTACACCTTC,CSAPPWGEGGYTF
TRBJ2-6,TRBV12-3/TRBV12-4,-,many,TGTGCCAGCAGCTCCCGGAGGGGGCTCGGTTCTGGGGCCAACGTCCTGACTTTC,CASSSRRGLGSGANVLTF
TRBJ2-5,TRBV10-3,TRBD1,-,TGTGCCATCAGTGAGGCGGGACAGGGTGGAGAGACCCAGTACTTC,CAISEAGQGGETQYF
TRBJ2-7,TRBV7-9,-,-,TGTGCCAGCAGCTTAGCCCCAGGGGGGGCCCCCTACGAGCAGTACTTC,CASSLAPGGAPYEQYF
TRBJ2-7,TRBV6-2/TRBV6-3,TRBD2,-,TGTGCCAGCAGTTACCCCCTACTAGCGGGATCAAACGAGCAGTACTTC,CASSYPLLAGSNEQYF
TRBJ2-3,TRBV20-1,TRBD2,-,TGCAGTGCTCTTTTACCCCGACTAGCGGGAGACCGAAATACGCGGTATTTT,CSALLPRLAGDRNTRYF
TRBJ2-7,TRBV6-5,TRBD2,-,TGTGCCAGCAGGTTAGCGGGAGGGAACCACGAGCAGTACTTC,CASRLAGGNHEQYF
TRBJ2-1,TRBV12-3/TRBV12-4,TRBD2,-,TGTGCCAGCAGTGGACTAGCGGAGAGTTACAATGAGCAGTTCTTC,CASSGLAESYNEQFF
TRBJ2-1,TRBV3-1,-,once,TGTGCCAGCAGCCAAGTCGATCAGGGCTCCCCACAGTTTTACAATGAGCAGTTCTTC,CASSQVDQGSPQFYNEQFF
TRBJ1-6,TRBV6-1,TRBD1,-,TGTGCCAGCAGGGAAACCGGACAGGGACCCTATTCACCCCTCCACTTT,CASRETGQGPYSPLHF
TRBJ1-2,TRBV19,-,-,TGTGCCAGTAGTATAACTCACCGAGACTATGGCTACACCTTC,CASSITHRDYGYTF
TRBJ1-2,TRBV12-3/TRBV12-4,-,-,TGTGCCAGCAGTTCTCTTGGCTCTGACGAGTATGGCTACACCTTC,CASSSLGSDEYGYTF